Given below is one T cell receptor (beta chain) in context. What it binds is not known. PCR was performed a second time for about 7 to 11 cycles using a sample-barcoded 5' primer and a J-beta primer mix. Using its own MiXCR run on the 5' RACE reads, TCRdb lists one record per CDR3 protein. The data contain around 1,700,000 distinct CDR3 sequences, 28% of them singletons. The data derive from a study of blood T cells in healthy people across ages. General study points: Diversity figures based on one million T cells were deemed too low. Diversity was higher, and naive CD4+ cells more numerous, in long-lived donors than in aged donors. The study lacked donor CMV status, which possibly confounded expanded clonotype changes.

The TCR was taken from a woman aged 25 to 39 in good health. What was sequenced was blood.

The chain's CDR3 is CASSLELAGGPLGNEQYF. The CDR3 DNA follows: TGTGCCAGCAGCCTCGAACTAGCGGGAGGGCCTTTGGGAAATGAGCAGTACTTC. The chain combines TRBV14 with TRBJ2-5; TRBD2 matches at 13 bases. This CDR3 has 18 amino acids. V lost 4 bases, J lost 11 bases, and 19 bases stayed unmatched. CDR1 SGHDN and CDR2 FVKESK come from the germline V gene.